This paragraph covers one T cell receptor beta chain sequence. Its specificity is not known. This sample was included in a study of OX40 agonist ivuxolimab in advanced cancers. The data were produced by immunoSEQ multiplex PCR, yet TCRdb's version contains in-frame clones alone and is incomplete. The sample shows 60,000 to 85,000 clones, about 94% of them seen only once. The investigators sampled blood at baseline, at cycle 4 day 1, and at cycle 7 day 1. Study-wide results and limits: At 0.1 to 3.0 mg/kg and by week 6, CD4+ and CD8+ T cells in the blood had expanded clonally. Normalized expansion of T-cell clones was also low for some nonresponders.

The sequenced sample was CD4+ or CD8+ T cells sorted from blood, obtained in a trial of the OX40 agonist ivuxolimab. This receptor was obtained from an adult with an advanced solid tumor such as melanoma, head and neck, liver or kidney cancer.

The CDR3 bases are TGTGCCAGCAGCCTCCTGACGGACACTGAAGCTTTCTTT. Protein sequence: CASSLLTDTEAFF. The gene calls are TRBV13 and TRBJ1-1, with unresolved D. The CDR3 runs 13 residues. Germline loops: CDR1 PRHDT, CDR2 FYEKMQ (reference sequence). Between the trimmed V and J ends, which lost 5 bases and 3 bases, there was a span of 10 bases.